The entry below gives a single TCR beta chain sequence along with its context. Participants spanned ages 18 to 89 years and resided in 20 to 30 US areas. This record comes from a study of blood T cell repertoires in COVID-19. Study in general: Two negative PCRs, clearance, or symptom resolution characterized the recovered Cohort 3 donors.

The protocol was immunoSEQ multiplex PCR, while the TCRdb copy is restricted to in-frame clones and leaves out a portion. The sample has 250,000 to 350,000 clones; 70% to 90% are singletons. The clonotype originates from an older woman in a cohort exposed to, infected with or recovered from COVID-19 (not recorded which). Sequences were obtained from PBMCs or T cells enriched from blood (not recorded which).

CDR3 nucleotides: TGTGCCAGCAGTTCACAGGGCTACAATGAGCAGTTCTTC. Translating gives CASSSQGYNEQFF. The chain combines TRBV28 with TRBJ2-1, with a possible D match to TRBD1 (6 bases). Germline CDR1 and CDR2: MDHEN and SYDVKM. V lost 4 bases to trimming and J lost 3 bases, with 7 bases between them. The CDR3 length is 13 residues.